Sequencing of this T cell receptor (beta chain) was carried out in a study of cytomegalovirus exposure and HLA in healthy donors (dated by TCRdb to about 2017). Regarding the research as a whole: An earlier analysis of 587 of the donors reported 276 Gb of sequence data and roughly 110 million unique TCR beta sequences from some 180 million T cells. An early release covering approximately 600 HLA-typed donors comprised about 320 gigabases of sequencing data and roughly 85 million unique TCR sequences. Among the roughly 400 genotyped donors, more than 70% belonged to the genetic ancestry cluster associated with self-reported Caucasian donors. The study was designed to test whether signatures of past pathogen exposure could be identified by cataloging public T cell receptors. The study used immunosequencing to profile the T cell repertoires of several hundred subjects and linked those repertoires to cytomegalovirus serostatus. In addition to the first cohort of 666 subjects, a separate validation cohort of about 120 different subjects was used. High-throughput TCR immunosequencing, statistical association of individual TCRs with disease status, and machine learning were combined to predict cytomegalovirus infection status. A later analysis re-analyzed previously published TCR beta repertoires from roughly 630 donors and added high-resolution HLA genotyping to study TCR occurrence patterns. Rather than drawing on any new phenotypic data, the later analysis identified candidate immune exposures from TCR beta sequences and the way those sequences occurred across donors. An earlier analysis of 587 of the donors used high-throughput TCR beta sequencing to judge whether each TCR beta V gene segment behaved as functional or pseudogenic. Donor age, sex, ethnicity and CMV serostatus were compiled together with the repertoire data. A later genetic analysis took genome-wide SNP genotypes for 398 of the 666 donors and used that subset as a discovery cohort. All discovery cohort repertoires had been generated on a single sequencing platform. HLA typing included class I and class II loci at four-digit resolution. The number of donors typed differed by locus, with about 629-640 for A, B, C, DRB1 and DQB1, around 560 for DQA1, approximately 570 for DPA1, and 400 to 490 for DPB1. Because of strong linkage in the cohort, four to six DR-DQ haplotypes were treated as single units for association and clustering. Across 398 genotyped donors of the cohort, an average of about 240,000 unique TCR beta nucleotide sequences per donor were sequenced, and approximately 19% of those sequences were non-productive.

Concerning this clone itself: What this receptor recognizes is not known. Qualities for individual bases were not recorded, and no much larger clone is one base off.

V loses 4 bases, J loses 0 bases, and the germline ends lie 9 bases apart. From its cysteine to its phenylalanine, the CDR3 spans 14 amino acids. Only CDR3 DNA remains: 42 bases, in frame from the first base. In the germline V gene (reference sequence), CDR1 corresponds to MNHEY and CDR2 to SMNVEV. Overall study results and their limits: A later analysis associated about 18,000 TCR beta sequences with specific HLA alleles at a false discovery rate of 0.05. Presence/absence analyses assumed roughly uniform sequencing depth across donors, an assumption that may not hold. The authors suggested that the approach could potentially be extended to other disease states and immunological phenotypes. Because HLA typing was missing for some donors at each locus, association tests included only the typed subset. A further reported finding was that TCR beta sequences accurately predicted the HLA-A and HLA-B alleles for most subjects in the first cohort. In vitro tests confirmed that a few of the cytomegalovirus-associated TCR beta chains recognize cytomegalovirus antigens. Cytomegalovirus status was reported to be diagnosed by the classifier with high specificity and sensitivity in both the original and validation cohorts. The cohort was sequenced for TCR beta chains only, and without alpha or paired-chain data the features that could be detected were limited. In a later analysis, HLA-associated TCR beta chains showed more clonal expansion and lower generation probabilities than non-associated chains that were equally common. In a later analysis, the rate of TCR association differed among HLA loci, with DRB1 alleles having the most associated TCRs and HLA-C alleles having the fewest. In a later analysis, several top co-occurrence clusters were reported to appear linked to parvovirus B19, influenza, CMV and Epstein-Barr virus. The earlier analysis of about 600 of the donors excluded 15 to 20 rarely observed V segments, including chromosome 9 orphons, because counts were too low. Assigning TCR associations to individual alleles was difficult when HLA alleles, especially DR and DQ, strongly co-occurred. Broadly in line with IMGT annotations, most TCR beta V segments showed up in productive rearrangements about 87% or about 30% of the time in an earlier analysis of approximately 640 of the donors. While some public TCRs were present in many individuals, most TCR sequences turned up only very rarely across donors. The study gave a list of 150 to 200 TCR beta chains associated with cytomegalovirus. Because the 87-base-pair reads could not distinguish some IMGT-functional V segments, including TRBV6-2 and TRBV6-3, those segments were excluded. Correlated functional status among segregating V segments might be attributable to linkage disequilibrium, but an unknown experimental factor could not be ruled out. CMV serostatus was the only immune exposure information available for the cohort. A group of highly shared sequence variants was considered likely to be a technical artifact of the sequencing pipeline. A later analysis found that most CMV-associated TCR beta chains appeared HLA-restricted, with HLA associations seemingly driven largely by CMV exposure. An association between a missense DCLRE1C variant and V-gene and J-gene trimming of TCR beta chains was found in a later genetic analysis and replicated in an independent cohort. In a later genetic analysis, fewer N-insertions in productive TCRs were reported among donors in an Asian-associated ancestry cluster than the roughly 640-donor mean.

The receptor library was made with the immunoSEQ multiplex PCR assay. The multiplex PCR relied on a mix of 60 forward primers for TCR Vbeta segments and 13 reverse primers for TCR Jbeta segments. The CDR3 region of rearranged TCR beta genes was amplified from genomic DNA with a multiplex PCR assay. On the Illumina HiSeq System, the amplified TCR beta libraries were sequenced as 87-base-pair reads. The authors' pipeline ran thus. A later analysis tallied 75 million to 85 million unique TCR beta chains across the 640 or so repertoires, and about 12 million of those chains were shared by two or more donors. Raw reads were error-corrected and collapsed into unique sequences with a nearest-neighbor algorithm that merged closely related sequences to remove PCR and sequencing errors. V, D and J gene segments were assigned by aligning CDR3 sequences to IMGT reference sequences. For a sequence to be retained, at least a six-nucleotide match to both a V gene segment and a J gene segment was required. A rearrangement counted as productive if the CDR3 had no stop codons and remained in frame with V and J, and every other rearrangement counted as non-productive. Following IMGT convention, CDR3 was defined as the stretch from the second conserved V-encoded cysteine to the conserved J-encoded phenylalanine. The earlier analysis of roughly 590 of the donors excluded any sequence lacking an unambiguous match to a single V gene segment. An earlier analysis of about 600 of the donors called V segments functional above 56.7% productive rearrangements and segregating when the between-donor standard deviation exceeded 5%. A statistical classification framework was developed to diagnose cytomegalovirus status using the catalog of TCR beta chain sequences. In a later analysis, TCR nucleotide sequences were compared against IMGT/GENE-DB human TR gene sequences so that V and J genes could be assigned. The TCRdist pipeline was used in a later analysis to assign CDR3 sequences and most-parsimonious VDJ recombination scenarios. In a later analysis, each TCR beta chain was defined by its CDR3 amino acid sequence together with its V-gene family, and reads without a unique V-gene family were excluded. In a later analysis, 550 to 650 highly shared, low-generation-probability nucleotide sequences were removed to address suspected cross-contamination and a sequencing artifact. A later analysis calculated a clonal expansion index for each public chain from normalized within-repertoire ranks of inferred template counts. In a later analysis, generation probabilities were computed with a VDJ recombination model fitted to out-of-frame rearrangements, and the resulting probabilities were checked against IGoR. Hypergeometric tests were used in a later analysis to score TCR-TCR, TCR-HLA and TCR-CMV co-occurrence, with a repertoire-size bias correction applied to the TCR pairs. To estimate false discovery rates, a later analysis permuted the HLA or CMV assignments 20 times. In a later analysis, co-occurring TCRs were grouped with DBSCAN, and TCRdist sequence similarity was added when clustering was performed within HLA-allele-positive subsets. Co-occurrence clustering excluded repertoires with fewer than 30,000 or more than 120,000 public chains, plus five with anomalous nucleotide sharing. TCRdb's version of the immuneACCESS table is confined to in-frame rearrangements and falls short of the full clone set. An unresolved V gene accounts for under half of the shortfall where checked; the remainder is of unknown origin. V, J and clone size reflect that table, while D and trimming were determined from the DNA. The sample table holds roughly 100,000 clones, of which approximately 70% were seen once. 3.5% to 4% of the sample comes from the top ten.

In total, just over 650 healthy bone marrow donors made up the cohort. At the time of sampling, all cohort members were nominally healthy, though unrecorded immune exposures were likely present. The donor tested CMV seropositive and was one of the 289 seropositive cohort members. A peripheral blood sample was collected from each donor, and TCR beta sequencing was performed on peripheral blood mononuclear cells. Genomic DNA extraction from the blood cell samples was performed with the Qiagen DNeasy Blood Extraction Kit. Sequencing input: PBMCs. This TCR derives from a man aged 25-45 years in good health and CMV-seropositive. The rearranged segments are TRBV27 and TRBJ1-1; too little of a D gene remains to name it. The DNA sequence reads TGTGCCAGCAGTTACAGTCCCATGAACACTGAAGCTTTCTTT. The translation is CASSYSPMNTEAFF.